This TCR beta chain was retrieved from a study of cytomegalovirus exposure and HLA in healthy donors. The junction had 12 bases not matched to a gene; V was cut back by 4 bases and J by 0 bases. This CDR3 region has 18 residues. Germline lookup yields CDR1 LGHNT and CDR2 FRNRAP. Amplification used 60 Vbeta primers and 13 Jbeta primers. This table comes from immunoSEQ multiplex PCR, and its TCRdb copy is limited to in-frame clones, with some not included. The table includes 200,000 or so clones, more than 75% detected once. The sequence came from a woman aged 40 to 49 in good health and CMV-seronegative. The sequencing input was PBMCs. J is TRBJ2-3 and V is TRBV12-5; 8 bases fit TRBD2. The CDR3 is CASGSHGLASPSTDTQYF. CDR3 nucleotides: TGTGCTAGTGGTTCCCATGGACTAGCTTCGCCGAGCACAGATACGCAGTATTTT.